The entry that follows covers one T cell receptor (beta chain) sequence. The trim removed 4 bases at V and 2 bases at J, leaving 6 bases unmatched. Germline loops: CDR1 SEHNR, CDR2 FQNEAQ (reference sequence). The CDR3 loop spans 16 amino acids. Each CDR3 protein is one row after TCRdb ran MiXCR on the 5' RACE reads. This sample has 60,000 to 70,000 distinct CDR3 sequences, with around 15% found just once. The source of the sample is a study of T cells of healthy individuals. This TCR was sampled from a human donor in good health. This chain joins TRBV7-9 and TRBJ2-1, with 9 positions matching TRBD1. For the CDR3, the DNA is TGTGCCAGCAGCTCCAACAGGGGGCCCACCTACAATGAGCAGTTCTTC. This translates into CASSSNRGPTYNEQFF.